The text below deals with one T cell receptor beta chain. Its specific antigen is unknown. No much larger clone exists at a distance of one base, and base qualities are not known. This entry belongs to a study of cytomegalovirus exposure and HLA in healthy donors (dated by TCRdb to 2017 to 2019). As for the study more broadly: In an earlier analysis of about 560 of the donors, around 300 Gb of sequence data and approximately 100 million unique TCR beta sequences from about 179 million T cells were reported. A later analysis re-analyzed previously published TCR beta repertoires from 500 to 700 donors and added high-resolution HLA genotyping to study TCR occurrence patterns. In an earlier analysis of over 550 of the donors, high-throughput TCR beta sequencing was used to judge whether each TCR beta V gene segment behaved as functional or pseudogenic. To predict cytomegalovirus infection status, the study combined high-throughput TCR immunosequencing, statistical association of individual TCRs with disease status, and machine learning. Donor age, sex, ethnicity and CMV serostatus were compiled alongside the repertoire data. Typing coverage differed by locus: A, B, C, DRB1 and DQB1 were typed in roughly 629-630 donors, DQA1 in roughly 510, DPA1 in some 600, and DPB1 in around 490. Using immunosequencing, the study profiled T cell repertoires from around 680 subjects and related those repertoires to cytomegalovirus serostatus. Several DR-DQ haplotypes were treated as single units for association and clustering because of strong linkage in the cohort. An early release that covered about 640 HLA-typed donors contained approximately 290 gigabases of sequencing data and tens of millions of unique TCR sequences. Every discovery cohort repertoire had been produced on one sequencing platform. Of the roughly 390 genotyped donors, roughly 80% fell in the genetic ancestry cluster associated with self-reported Caucasian donors. A later genetic analysis used genome-wide SNP genotypes for about three fifths of the 666 donors, treating that subset as a discovery cohort. Rather than drawing on any new phenotypic data, the later analysis identified candidate immune exposures from TCR beta sequences and the way those sequences occurred across donors. Class I and class II HLA loci were covered by the typing at four-digit resolution. Across about 380 genotyped donors of the cohort, an average of about 250,000 unique TCR beta nucleotide sequences per donor were sequenced, and roughly 17% of those sequences were non-productive. The study aimed to test whether cataloging public T cell receptors could reveal signatures of past pathogen exposure. Besides the first cohort of roughly 660 subjects, a separate validation cohort made up of 120 or so different subjects was used. Study-level results and caveats: In a later analysis, the rate of TCR association differed among HLA loci, with DRB1 alleles having the most associated TCRs and HLA-C alleles having the fewest. A further reported finding was that TCR beta sequences accurately predicted the HLA-A and HLA-B alleles for most subjects in the first cohort. Compared with equally common non-associated chains, HLA-associated TCR beta chains in a later analysis were more clonally expanded and had lower generation probabilities. In vitro tests confirmed that three of the cytomegalovirus-associated TCR beta chains recognize cytomegalovirus antigens. Some IMGT-functional V segments, including TRBV6-2 and TRBV6-3, could not be distinguished by the 87-base-pair reads and were therefore excluded. According to a later analysis, most CMV-associated TCR beta chains appeared to be HLA-restricted, and the HLA associations seemed to be driven largely by CMV exposure. Only TCR beta chains were sequenced in this cohort, and the absence of alpha or paired-chain data limited detectable features. CMV serostatus was the only immune exposure information available for the cohort. A later analysis reported that several top co-occurrence clusters appeared linked to parvovirus B19, influenza, CMV and Epstein-Barr virus. V-gene and J-gene trimming of TCR beta chains was associated with a missense DCLRE1C variant in a later genetic analysis, and the association was replicated in an independent cohort. HLA typing was unavailable for some donors at each locus, so association tests used only the typed subset. The authors suggested that the approach could potentially be extended to other disease states and immunological phenotypes. The sequencing pipeline was judged likely to have produced a cluster of highly shared sequence variants as a technical artifact. Correlated functional status among segregating V segments might be attributable to linkage disequilibrium, but an unknown experimental factor could not be ruled out. In a later analysis, around 17,000 TCR beta sequences were associated with specific HLA alleles at a false discovery rate of 0.05. About 17 rarely observed V segments, including chromosome 9 orphons, were excluded from the earlier analysis of 550 to 700 of the donors because counts were too low. The presence/absence analyses assumed that sequencing depth was roughly uniform across donors, and that assumption may not be true. According to a later genetic analysis, donors in an Asian-associated ancestry cluster had fewer N-insertions in productive TCRs than the approximately 630-donor mean. Across donors, most TCR sequences were observed very rarely, whereas some public TCRs were present in many individuals. Assigning TCR associations to individual alleles was difficult when HLA alleles, especially DR and DQ, strongly co-occurred. The study gave a list of 150 to 200 TCR beta chains associated with cytomegalovirus. Cytomegalovirus status was reported to be diagnosed by the classifier with high specificity and sensitivity in both the original and validation cohorts. In an earlier analysis of some 500 of the donors, most TCR beta V segments were observed in productive rearrangements about 90% or about 30% of the time, broadly matching IMGT annotations.

From its cysteine to its phenylalanine, the CDR3 spans 15 amino acids. Just CDR3 DNA is preserved here, 45 bases in frame from base 1. V is cut back by 4 bases and J by 6 bases, with 9 bases in the junction unmatched. Looking up the germline V gene yields CDR1 SGHRS and CDR2 YFSETQ. In total, roughly 670 healthy bone marrow donors made up the cohort. All cohort members were sampled while nominally healthy, although unrecorded immune exposures were likely present. The donor tested CMV seropositive and was one of the 289 seropositive cohort members. A peripheral blood sample was provided by each donor, and peripheral blood mononuclear cells were used for TCR beta sequencing. Genomic DNA extraction from the blood cell samples was performed with the Qiagen DNeasy Blood Extraction Kit. Libraries were constructed by the immunoSEQ multiplex PCR assay. For the multiplex PCR, a mixture combining 60 forward primers for TCR Vbeta segments and 13 reverse primers for TCR Jbeta segments was used. The CDR3 region of rearranged TCR beta genes was amplified from genomic DNA by a multiplex PCR assay. Amplified TCR beta libraries were sequenced as 87-base-pair reads on the Illumina HiSeq System. For the original study's pipeline: Across the 500 to 750 repertoires, a later analysis counted roughly 77 million unique TCR beta chains, roughly 11 million of which were shared by at least two donors. Raw reads were error-corrected and collapsed into unique sequences by a nearest-neighbor algorithm in which closely related sequences were merged to remove PCR and sequencing errors. CDR3 sequences were aligned to IMGT reference sequences to assign V, D and J gene segments. For a sequence to be retained, at least a six-nucleotide match to both a V gene segment and a J gene segment was required. Rearrangements were classified as productive when the CDR3 lacked stop codons and remained in frame with V and J, and all other rearrangements were classified as non-productive. CDR3 was defined according to IMGT convention as the region running from the second conserved V-encoded cysteine to the conserved J-encoded phenylalanine. In an earlier analysis of 500 to 650 of the donors, sequences lacking an unambiguous match to a single V gene segment were excluded. In an earlier analysis of a few hundred of the donors, a V segment was called functional when productive rearrangements were above 56.7%, and segregating when the standard deviation between donors exceeded 5%. A statistical classification framework was developed to diagnose cytomegalovirus status using the catalog of TCR beta chain sequences. V and J gene assignment, in a later analysis, came from comparing TCR nucleotide sequences with IMGT/GENE-DB human TR gene sequences. The TCRdist pipeline was used in a later analysis to assign CDR3 sequences and most-parsimonious VDJ recombination scenarios. A later analysis defined each TCR beta chain by its CDR3 amino acid sequence plus V-gene family, and excluded reads lacking a unique V-gene family. To address suspected cross-contamination and a sequencing artifact, a later analysis removed a few hundred highly shared, low-generation-probability nucleotide sequences. A later analysis calculated a clonal expansion index for each public chain from normalized within-repertoire ranks of inferred template counts. A later analysis computed generation probabilities with a VDJ recombination model fitted to out-of-frame rearrangements, and checked the results against IGoR. In a later analysis, hypergeometric tests were used to score TCR-TCR, TCR-HLA and TCR-CMV co-occurrence, with a repertoire-size bias correction applied to TCR pairs. A later analysis estimated false discovery rates by permuting HLA or CMV assignments 20 times. In a later analysis, co-occurring TCRs were grouped with DBSCAN, and TCRdist sequence similarity was added when clustering was performed within HLA-allele-positive subsets. Repertoires with fewer than 30,000 or more than 120,000 public chains, plus five repertoires with anomalous nucleotide sharing, were excluded from co-occurrence clustering. The table comes from immuneACCESS by way of TCRdb, which keeps in-frame sequences with V and J called. Part of the clones is missing from these tables; in studies checked, under half for an unresolved V gene and the rest for unknown reasons. The V and J calls and clone size come from that table; D and trimming were worked out from the DNA. The sample records approximately 160,000 clones, 65% to 80% of which are singletons. The ten largest clonotypes hold 3% of the sample.

The receptor chain draws on TRBV5-1 and TRBJ1-2; 10 central bases correspond to TRBD1. This receptor was obtained from a woman between 45 and 65 years old in good health and CMV-seropositive. Specimen: PBMCs. The CDR3 amino acid sequence is: CASSPTGGMGNGYTF. The bases are TGCGCCAGCAGCCCGACAGGGGGCATGGGAAATGGCTACACCTTC. The entire variable domain, with the stretches around the CDR3 drawn from the reference TRBV5-1 and TRBJ1-2 proteins, is KAGVTQTPRYLIKTRGQQVTLSCSPISGHRSVSWYQQTPGQGLQFLFEYFSETQRNKGNFPGRFSGRQFSNSRSEMNVSTLELGDSALYLCASSPTGGMGNGYTFGSGTRLTVV.